Sequencing of this T cell receptor beta chain was carried out in a study of T cell responses to AZD1222 COVID-19 vaccine. This clone has only one observation. Deletions cut 7 bases from V and 4 bases from J, with 16 bases between. This CDR3 spans 15 amino acids. The germline CDR1 and CDR2 sequences are MNHEY and SVGAGI. TCRdb's copy holds only in-frame clones and misses some; the assay was immunoSEQ multiplex PCR. The data show some 160,000 clones, roughly 90% seen once. The source material was peripheral blood, sampled on day 0 of AZD1222 vaccination. V usage is TRBV6-5 and J usage is TRBJ2-2, with TRBD1 as a possible D gene (6 bases). This TCR derives from an adult in good health. CDR3 sequence (DNA): TGTGCCAGCAAGATTGAGGGGGTGAGCACCGGGGAGCTGTTTTTT. Translating it yields CASKIEGVSTGELFF.